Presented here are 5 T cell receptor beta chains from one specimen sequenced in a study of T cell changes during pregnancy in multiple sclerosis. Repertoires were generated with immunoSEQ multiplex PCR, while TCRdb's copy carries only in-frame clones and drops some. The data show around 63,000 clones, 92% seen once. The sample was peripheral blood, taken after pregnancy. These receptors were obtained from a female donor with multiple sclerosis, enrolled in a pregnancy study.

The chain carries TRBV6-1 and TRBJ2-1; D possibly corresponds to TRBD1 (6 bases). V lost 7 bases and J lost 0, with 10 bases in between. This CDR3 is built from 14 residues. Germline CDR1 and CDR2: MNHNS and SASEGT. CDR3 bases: TGTGCCAGCATGAGGGGGAACTCCTACAATGAGCAGTTCTTC. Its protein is CASMRGNSYNEQFF.

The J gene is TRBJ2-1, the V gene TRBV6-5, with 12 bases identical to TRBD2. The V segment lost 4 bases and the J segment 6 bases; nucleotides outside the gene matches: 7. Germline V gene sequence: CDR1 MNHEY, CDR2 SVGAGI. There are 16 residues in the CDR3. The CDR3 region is CASSSPLAGGTNEQFF. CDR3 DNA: TGTGCCAGCAGTTCCCCACTAGCGGGAGGAACCAATGAGCAGTTCTTC.

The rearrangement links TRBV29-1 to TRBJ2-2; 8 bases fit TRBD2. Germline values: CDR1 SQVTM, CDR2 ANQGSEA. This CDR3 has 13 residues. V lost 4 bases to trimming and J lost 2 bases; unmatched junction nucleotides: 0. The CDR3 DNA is TGCAGCGTTGTAGCGGGAAACACCGGGGAGCTGTTTTTT. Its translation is CSVVAGNTGELFF.

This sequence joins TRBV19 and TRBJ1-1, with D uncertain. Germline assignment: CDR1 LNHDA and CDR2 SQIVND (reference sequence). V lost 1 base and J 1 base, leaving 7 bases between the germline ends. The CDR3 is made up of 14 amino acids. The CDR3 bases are TGTGCCAGTAGTATAGGACAAGGGAACACTGAAGCTTTCTTT. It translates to CASSIGQGNTEAFF.

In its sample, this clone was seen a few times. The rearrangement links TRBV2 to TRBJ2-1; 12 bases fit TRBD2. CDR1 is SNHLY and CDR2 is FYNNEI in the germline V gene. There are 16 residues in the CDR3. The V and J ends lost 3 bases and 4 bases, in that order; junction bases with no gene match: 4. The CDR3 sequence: CASSEWLAGGYNEQFF. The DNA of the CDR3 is TGTGCCAGCAGTGAGTGGCTAGCGGGAGGGTACAATGAGCAGTTCTTC.